This T cell receptor (beta chain) derives from a study of beta chain features in type 1 diabetes. Study outcomes and limitations: Among all four CD4+ subsets, Type 1 diabetes patients had TCRB CDR3s that were moderately but significantly shorter. There was a possibility that cDNA sequencing over-represented cells with high TCR expression.

About this clone itself: Its antigen is as yet unknown.

V gave up 3 bases and J gave up 5 bases, with 10 bases separating them. The V gene's germline CDR1 is MNHEY and CDR2 SMNVEV (reference sequence). The CDR3 is made up of 13 amino acids. All of the isolated RNA was reverse transcribed, so expressed TCRB transcripts were sequenced. Some clones are missing from TCRdb's copy, which holds only in-frame ones; the method was immunoSEQ multiplex PCR. The table lists about 660,000 clones, more than 12% of them singletons. This chain connects TRBV27 to TRBJ2-5; D unresolved. The receptor's source is a man aged 18-30 years with type 1 diabetes. The sample consisted of naive CD4+ T cells from blood. The CDR3 DNA reads as TGTGCCAGCAGTTTGGTTTTCCGGGAGACCCAGTACTTC. This encodes CASSLVFRETQYF.